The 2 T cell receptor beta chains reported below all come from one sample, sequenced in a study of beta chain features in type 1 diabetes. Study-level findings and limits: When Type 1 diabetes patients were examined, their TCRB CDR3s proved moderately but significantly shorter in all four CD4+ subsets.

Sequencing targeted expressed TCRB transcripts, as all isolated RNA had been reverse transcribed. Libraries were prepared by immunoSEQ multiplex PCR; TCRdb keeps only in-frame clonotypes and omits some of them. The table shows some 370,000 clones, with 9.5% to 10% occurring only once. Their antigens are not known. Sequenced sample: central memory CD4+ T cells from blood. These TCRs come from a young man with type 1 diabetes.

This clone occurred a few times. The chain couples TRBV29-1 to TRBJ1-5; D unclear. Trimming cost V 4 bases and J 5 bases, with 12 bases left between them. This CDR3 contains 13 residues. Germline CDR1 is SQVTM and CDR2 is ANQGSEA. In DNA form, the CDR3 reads TGCAGCGTTGGTACGCAGAGGGATCAGCCCCAGCATTTT. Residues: CSVGTQRDQPQHF.

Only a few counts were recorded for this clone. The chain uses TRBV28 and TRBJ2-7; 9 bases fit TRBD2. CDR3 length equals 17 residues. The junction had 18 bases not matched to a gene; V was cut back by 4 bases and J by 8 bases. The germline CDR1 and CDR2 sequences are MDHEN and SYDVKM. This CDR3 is CASSSPGNSGSVGKQYF. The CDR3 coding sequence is TGTGCCAGCAGTTCTCCCGGAAATAGCGGGAGTGTGGGCAAGCAGTACTTC.